The clone carrying this T cell receptor (beta chain) was seen at least ten times. Genomic DNA constituted the template upon which TCR beta VDJ and CDR3 profiling was performed. TCRdb re-called the reads through MiXCR, storing one row per CDR3 protein. The table has 250,000 to 300,000 distinct CDR3 sequences, roughly three fifths seen once. The data belong to a study of CD8+CD57+ T cells in acquired aplastic anemia. The TCR sequence derives from a human donor with severe aplastic anemia or a healthy control (not recorded which). Sequenced input: sorted CD4+, CD8+, or CD8+CD57+ T cells (not recorded which) from PBMCs.

CDR3 sequence (DNA): TGCGCCAGCAGCCCGGATGGGTGGGAGACCCAGTACTTC. Translated, it gives CASSPDGWETQYF. The chain recombines TRBV5-1 with TRBJ2-5; D uncertain. Deletions cut 4 bases from V and 5 bases from J, with 12 bases between. The CDR3 is 13 residues long. Germline loops: CDR1 SGHRS, CDR2 YFSETQ.